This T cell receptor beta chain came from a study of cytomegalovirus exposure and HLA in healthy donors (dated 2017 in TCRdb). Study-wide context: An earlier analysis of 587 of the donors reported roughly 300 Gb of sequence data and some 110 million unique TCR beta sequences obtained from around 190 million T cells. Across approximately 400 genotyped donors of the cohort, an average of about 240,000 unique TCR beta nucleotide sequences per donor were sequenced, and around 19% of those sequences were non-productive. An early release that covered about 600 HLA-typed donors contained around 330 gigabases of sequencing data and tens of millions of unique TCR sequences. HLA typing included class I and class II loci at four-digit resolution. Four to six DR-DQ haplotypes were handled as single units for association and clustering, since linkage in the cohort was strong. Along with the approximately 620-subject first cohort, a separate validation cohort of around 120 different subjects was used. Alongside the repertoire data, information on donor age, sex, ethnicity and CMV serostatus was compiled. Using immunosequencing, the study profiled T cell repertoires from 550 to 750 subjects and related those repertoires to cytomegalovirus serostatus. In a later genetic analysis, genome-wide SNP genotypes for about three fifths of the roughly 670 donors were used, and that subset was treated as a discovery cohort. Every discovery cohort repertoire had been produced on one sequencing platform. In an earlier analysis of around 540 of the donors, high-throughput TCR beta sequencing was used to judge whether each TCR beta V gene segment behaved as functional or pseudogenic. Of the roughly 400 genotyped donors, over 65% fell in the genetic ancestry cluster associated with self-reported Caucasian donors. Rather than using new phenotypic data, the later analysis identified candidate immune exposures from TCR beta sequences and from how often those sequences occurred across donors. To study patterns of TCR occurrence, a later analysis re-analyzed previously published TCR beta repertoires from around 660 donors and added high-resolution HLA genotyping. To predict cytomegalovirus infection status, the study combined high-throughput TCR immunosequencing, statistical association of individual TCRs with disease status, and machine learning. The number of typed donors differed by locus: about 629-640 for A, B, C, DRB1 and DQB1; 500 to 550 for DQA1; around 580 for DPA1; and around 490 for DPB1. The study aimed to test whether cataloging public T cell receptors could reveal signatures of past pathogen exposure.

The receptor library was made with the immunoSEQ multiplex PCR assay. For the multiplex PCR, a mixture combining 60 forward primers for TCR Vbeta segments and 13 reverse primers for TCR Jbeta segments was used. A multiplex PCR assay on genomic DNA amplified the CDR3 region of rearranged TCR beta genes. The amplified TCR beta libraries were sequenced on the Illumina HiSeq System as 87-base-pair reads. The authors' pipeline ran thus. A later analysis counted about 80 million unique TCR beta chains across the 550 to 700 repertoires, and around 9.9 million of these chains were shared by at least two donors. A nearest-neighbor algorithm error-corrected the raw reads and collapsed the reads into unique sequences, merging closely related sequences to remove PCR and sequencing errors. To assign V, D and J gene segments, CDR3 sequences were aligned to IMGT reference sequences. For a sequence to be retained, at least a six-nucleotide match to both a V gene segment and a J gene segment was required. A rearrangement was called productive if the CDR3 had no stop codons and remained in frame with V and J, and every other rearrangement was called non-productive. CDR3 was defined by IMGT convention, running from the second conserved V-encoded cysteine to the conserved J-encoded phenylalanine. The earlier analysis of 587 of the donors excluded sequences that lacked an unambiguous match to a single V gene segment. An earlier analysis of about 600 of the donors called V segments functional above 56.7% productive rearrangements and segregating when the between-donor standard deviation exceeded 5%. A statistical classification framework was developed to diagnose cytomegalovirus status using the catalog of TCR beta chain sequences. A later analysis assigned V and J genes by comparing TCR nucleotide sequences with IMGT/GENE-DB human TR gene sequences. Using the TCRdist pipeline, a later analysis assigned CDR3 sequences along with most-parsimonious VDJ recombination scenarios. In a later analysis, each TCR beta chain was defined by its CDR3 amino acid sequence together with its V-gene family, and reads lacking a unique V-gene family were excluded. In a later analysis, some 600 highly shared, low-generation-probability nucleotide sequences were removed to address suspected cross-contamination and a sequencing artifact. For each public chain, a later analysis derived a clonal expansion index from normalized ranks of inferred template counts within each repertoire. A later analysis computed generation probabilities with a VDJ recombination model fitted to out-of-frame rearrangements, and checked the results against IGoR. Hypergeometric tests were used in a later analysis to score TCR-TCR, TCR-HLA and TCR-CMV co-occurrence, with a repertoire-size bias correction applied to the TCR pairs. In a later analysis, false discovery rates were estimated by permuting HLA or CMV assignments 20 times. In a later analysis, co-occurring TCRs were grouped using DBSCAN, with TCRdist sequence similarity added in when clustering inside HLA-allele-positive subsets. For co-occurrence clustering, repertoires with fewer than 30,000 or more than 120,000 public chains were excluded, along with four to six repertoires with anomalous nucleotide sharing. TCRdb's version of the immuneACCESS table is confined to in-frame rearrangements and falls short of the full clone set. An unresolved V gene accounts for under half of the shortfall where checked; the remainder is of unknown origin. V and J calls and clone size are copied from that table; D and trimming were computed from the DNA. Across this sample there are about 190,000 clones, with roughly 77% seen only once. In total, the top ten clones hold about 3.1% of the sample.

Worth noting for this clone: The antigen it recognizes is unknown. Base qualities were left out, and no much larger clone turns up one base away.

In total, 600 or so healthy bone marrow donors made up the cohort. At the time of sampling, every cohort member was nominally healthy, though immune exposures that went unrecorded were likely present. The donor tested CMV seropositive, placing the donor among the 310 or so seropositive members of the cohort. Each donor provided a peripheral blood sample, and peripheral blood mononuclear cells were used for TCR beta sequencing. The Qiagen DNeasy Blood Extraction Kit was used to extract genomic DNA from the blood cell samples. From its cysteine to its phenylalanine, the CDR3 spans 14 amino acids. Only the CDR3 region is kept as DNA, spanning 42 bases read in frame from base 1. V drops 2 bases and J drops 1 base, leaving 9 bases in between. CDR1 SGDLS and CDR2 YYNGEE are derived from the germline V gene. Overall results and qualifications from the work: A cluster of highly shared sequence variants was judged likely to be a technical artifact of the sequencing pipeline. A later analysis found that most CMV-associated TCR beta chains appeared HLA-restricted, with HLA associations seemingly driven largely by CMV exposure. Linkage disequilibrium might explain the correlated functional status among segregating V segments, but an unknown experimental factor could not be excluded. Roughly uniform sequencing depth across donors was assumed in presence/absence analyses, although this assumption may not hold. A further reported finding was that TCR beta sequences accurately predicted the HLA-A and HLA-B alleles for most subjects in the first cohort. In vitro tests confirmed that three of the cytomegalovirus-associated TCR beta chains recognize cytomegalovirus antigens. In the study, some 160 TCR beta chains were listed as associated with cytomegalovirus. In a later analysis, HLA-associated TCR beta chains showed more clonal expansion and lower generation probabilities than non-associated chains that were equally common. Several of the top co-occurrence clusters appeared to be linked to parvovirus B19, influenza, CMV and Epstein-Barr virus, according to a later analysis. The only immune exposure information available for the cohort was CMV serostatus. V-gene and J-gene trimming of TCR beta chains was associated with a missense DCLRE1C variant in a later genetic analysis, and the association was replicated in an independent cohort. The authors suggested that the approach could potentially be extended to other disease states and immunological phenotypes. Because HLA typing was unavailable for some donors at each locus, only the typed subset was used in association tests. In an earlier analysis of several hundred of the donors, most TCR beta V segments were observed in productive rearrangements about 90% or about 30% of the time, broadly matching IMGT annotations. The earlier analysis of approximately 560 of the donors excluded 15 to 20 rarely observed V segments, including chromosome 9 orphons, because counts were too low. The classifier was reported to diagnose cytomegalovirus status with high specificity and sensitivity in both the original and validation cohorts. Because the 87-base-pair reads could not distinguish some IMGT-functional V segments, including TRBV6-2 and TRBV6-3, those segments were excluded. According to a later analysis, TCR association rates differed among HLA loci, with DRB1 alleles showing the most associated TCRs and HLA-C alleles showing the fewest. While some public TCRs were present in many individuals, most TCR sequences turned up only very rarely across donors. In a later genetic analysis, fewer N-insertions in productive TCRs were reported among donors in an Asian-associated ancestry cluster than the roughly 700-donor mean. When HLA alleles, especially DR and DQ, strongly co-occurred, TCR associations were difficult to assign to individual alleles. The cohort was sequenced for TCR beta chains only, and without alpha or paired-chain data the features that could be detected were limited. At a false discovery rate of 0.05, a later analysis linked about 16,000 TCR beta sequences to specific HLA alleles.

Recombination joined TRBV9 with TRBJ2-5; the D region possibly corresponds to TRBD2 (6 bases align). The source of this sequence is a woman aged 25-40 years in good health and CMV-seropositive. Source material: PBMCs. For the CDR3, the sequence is CASSVGGFQETQYF. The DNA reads TGTGCCAGCAGCGTCGGGGGTTTCCAAGAGACCCAGTACTTC.